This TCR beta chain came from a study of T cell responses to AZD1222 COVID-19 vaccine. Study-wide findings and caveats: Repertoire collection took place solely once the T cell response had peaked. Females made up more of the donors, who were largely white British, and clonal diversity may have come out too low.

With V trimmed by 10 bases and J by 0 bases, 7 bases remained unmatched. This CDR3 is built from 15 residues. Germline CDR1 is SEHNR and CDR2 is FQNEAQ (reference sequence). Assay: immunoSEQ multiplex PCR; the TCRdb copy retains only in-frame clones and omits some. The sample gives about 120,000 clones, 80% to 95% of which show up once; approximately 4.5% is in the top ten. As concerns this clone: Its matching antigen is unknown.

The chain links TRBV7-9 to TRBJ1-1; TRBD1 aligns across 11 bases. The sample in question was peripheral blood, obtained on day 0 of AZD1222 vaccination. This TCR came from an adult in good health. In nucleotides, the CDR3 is TGTGCCATCGGACAGGGGGCACTTTTGAACACTGAAGCTTTCTTT. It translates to CAIGQGALLNTEAFF.